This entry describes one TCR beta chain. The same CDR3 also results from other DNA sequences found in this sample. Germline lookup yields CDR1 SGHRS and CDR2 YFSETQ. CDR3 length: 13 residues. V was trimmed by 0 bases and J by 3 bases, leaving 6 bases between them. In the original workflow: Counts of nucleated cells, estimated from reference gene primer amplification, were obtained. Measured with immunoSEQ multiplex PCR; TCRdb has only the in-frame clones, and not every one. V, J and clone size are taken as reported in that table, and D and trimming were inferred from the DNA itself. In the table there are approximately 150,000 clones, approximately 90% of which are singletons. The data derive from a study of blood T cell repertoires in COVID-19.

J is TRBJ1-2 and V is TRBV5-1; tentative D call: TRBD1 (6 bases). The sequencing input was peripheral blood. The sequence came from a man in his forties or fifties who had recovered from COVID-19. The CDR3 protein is CASSLDRDYGYTF. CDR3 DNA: TGCGCCAGCAGCTTGGACAGGGACTATGGCTACACCTTC.